This entry lists 22 T cell receptor beta chains sequenced from one sample in a study of control samples from healthy donors and cancer patients. Using immunoSEQ multiplex PCR, the repertoire was profiled, and TCRdb retains in-frame clones only, with some absent. This table has fewer than 15,000 clones, roughly 71% appearing once. Sequencing was performed on formalin-fixed, paraffin-embedded tissue. The receptors shown here come from a male donor with melanoma.

V gene TRBV3-1 (or the pseudogene TRBV3-2) combines with J gene TRBJ1-2; 9 bases align to TRBD1. CDR3 length equals 14 residues. With 4 bases clipped from V and 4 bases from J, the junction kept 4 bases outside the gene matches. Germline CDR1 and CDR2: LGHDT and YNNKEL (reference sequence). For the CDR3, the DNA is TGTGCCAGCAGCCGGTCGGACAGGGGCTATGGCTACACCTTC. It is translated as CASSRSDRGYGYTF.

CDR3 in DNA: TGTGCCAGCAGCTCGATTTGGGGGGCTAGAGTCTCCGAGCAGTACTTC. The encoded protein is CASSSIWGARVSEQYF. The chain uses TRBV7-8 and TRBJ2-7; either TRBD1 or TRBD2 may fit D (6 bases each). Germline-derived CDR1 and CDR2 are SGHVS and FQNEAQ. The CDR3 consists of 16 residues. The germline V and J ends were trimmed by 4 bases and 6 bases, with 22 bases remaining between them.

This clone has just a few counts. V usage is TRBV30 and J usage is TRBJ1-5, with no clear D. The CDR3 covers 12 residues. The ends were cut back, 2 bases at V and 0 bases at J, with 2 bases in the middle. Germline CDR1 GTSNPN, CDR2 SVGIG (reference sequence). CDR3 region: CAWSYSNQPQHF. The CDR3 DNA follows: TGTGCCTGGAGTTATAGCAATCAGCCCCAGCATTTT.

J is TRBJ1-1 and V is TRBV18, with a weak D call TRBD1 (5 bases). From germline, CDR1 is KGHSH and CDR2 LQKENI. Trimming took off 3 bases at V and 7 bases at J, with 12 bases between the two ends. There are 13 residues in the CDR3. The CDR3 region is CASSPRQNFEAFF. CDR3 DNA: TGTGCCAGCTCACCGCGACAGAACTTTGAAGCTTTCTTT.

About this clone: Mismatch with germline at one junction end may stem from a read error. The CDR3 bases are TGTGCTAGCAGCATGGGACAGGGTTCACCCCTCCACTTT. This codes for CASSMGQGSPLHF. The J gene is TRBJ1-6, the V gene TRBV5-4; 9 bases are shared with TRBD1. Germline lookup yields CDR1 SGHNT and CDR2 YYREEE (reference sequence). There are 13 residues in the CDR3.

The chain joins TRBV7-2 to TRBJ1-6; D uncertain. CDR3 length: 13 amino acids. V shed 5 bases and J shed 13 bases, with 15 bases lying between them. Germline V gene lookup returns CDR1 SGHTA and CDR2 FQGNSA. DNA of the CDR3: TGTGCCAGCAGCCCCCAACCCGATGGGCCCCTCCACTTT. This sequence encodes CASSPQPDGPLHF.

The genes are TRBV30 and TRBJ1-5; TRBD1 matches at 11 bases. The J segment lost 0 bases and the V segment lost 4 bases, leaving 8 bases of the junction unmatched. The CDR3 has 17 amino acids. Germline-derived CDR1 and CDR2 are GTSNPN and SVGIG (reference sequence). The CDR3 region is CAWNPGTGGDSNQPQHF. The CDR3 DNA is TGTGCCTGGAACCCCGGGACAGGGGGAGATAGCAATCAGCCCCAGCATTTT.

The rearrangement uses TRBV19 and TRBJ1-5; D not certain. V dropped 4 bases and J dropped 7 bases, with 11 bases sitting between them. The CDR3 is made up of 13 amino acids. Looked up from germline, CDR1 is LNHDA and CDR2 is SQIVND (reference sequence). CDR3 nucleotide sequence: TGTGCCAGTAGTACACAACGGGGACAGCCCCAGCATTTT. Translating it yields CASSTQRGQPQHF.

The chain links TRBV4-1 to TRBJ1-5, with 7 bases identical to TRBD1. This CDR3 has 15 amino acids. The germline gives CDR1 MGHRA, CDR2 YSYEKL. The trim removed 3 bases at V and 7 bases at J, leaving 9 bases unmatched. The CDR3 loop reads CASSHSDRAEQPQHF. In DNA form, the CDR3 reads TGCGCCAGCAGCCACAGTGACAGGGCTGAGCAGCCCCAGCATTTT.

The CDR3 nucleotides read TGTGCCAGCAGTTACTCGGCCGGGACAGGAGATTCACCCCTCCACTTT. It specifies CASSYSAGTGDSPLHF. The chain links TRBV6-5 to TRBJ1-6; TRBD1 aligns across 8 bases. V lost 0 bases and J lost 8; bases outside the gene matches: 6. In germline, CDR1 is MNHEY, CDR2 SVGAGI. This CDR3 comprises 16 residues.

This clone was observed a few times. The genes are TRBV7-9 and TRBJ1-5, with 8 bases that match TRBD1. Germline V gives CDR1 SEHNR, CDR2 FQNEAQ (reference sequence). The CDR3 runs 15 residues. V lost 1 base, J lost 7 bases, and 6 bases stayed unmatched. DNA for the CDR3: TGTGCCAGCAGCTTAGATGCAGGGGGCGGGCAGCCCCAGCATTTT. Its protein product is CASSLDAGGGQPQHF.

The chain has TRBV4-2 and TRBJ1-3; the D gene is possibly TRBD1 (6 bases). Trimming took off 2 bases at V and 0 bases at J, with 14 bases between the two ends. Per germline, CDR1 LGHNA and CDR2 YNFKEQ. The CDR3 consists of 17 residues. This CDR3 reads CASSQKSRGGSGNTIYF. The CDR3 DNA follows: TGTGCCAGCAGCCAAAAATCCCGAGGGGGCTCTGGAAACACCATATATTTT.

This chain uses TRBV5-1 with TRBJ1-2; 10 bases map to TRBD1. V lost 0 bases, J lost 7 bases, and 9 bases stayed unmatched. The CDR3 consists of 16 residues. Germline V CDR1 and CDR2: SGHRS, YFSETQ. For the CDR3, the DNA is TGCGCCAGCAGCTTGGGTGGGACAGGGGTGGCGCGTGGCTACACCTTC. Amino acid sequence: CASSLGGTGVARGYTF.

The chain recombines TRBV7-8 with TRBJ1-4, with no clear D. The CDR3 has 11 amino acids. CDR1 and CDR2 (germline): SGHVS, FQNEAQ. This CDR3 is CVSGNNEKLFF. The DNA of the CDR3 is TGTGTATCGGGGAATAATGAAAAACTGTTTTTT. Full variable domain (rest looked up from reference TRBV7-8 and TRBJ1-4): GAGVSQSPRYKVAKRGQDVALRCDPISGHVSLFWYQQALGQGPEFLTYFQNEAQLDKSGLPSDRFFAERPEGSVSTLKIQRTQQEDSAVYLCVSGNNEKLFFGSGTQLSVL.

This clone was seen a single time. The CDR3 nucleotides are TGTGCCAGTAGTCCCGGGACAGTCATGAACACTGAAGCTTTCTTT. Translated: CASSPGTVMNTEAFF. The chain is built from TRBV19 and TRBJ1-1, with TRBD1 matching over 7 bases. V shed 5 bases, J shed 0 bases, and the junction held 6 bases outside the gene matches. CDR3 size: 15 residues. In germline, CDR1 is LNHDA, CDR2 SQIVND (reference sequence).

V usage is TRBV6-5 and J usage is TRBJ1-1, with a possible D match to TRBD1 (6 bases). V gave up 2 bases and J gave up 1 base, with 8 bases separating them. The CDR3 is 14 amino acids. Germline V gene sequence: CDR1 MNHEY, CDR2 SVGAGI. The CDR3 DNA is TGTGCCAGCAGTTACCGACAGGAGAACACTGAAGCTTTCTTT. Translating gives CASSYRQENTEAFF.

The chain employs TRBV23-1 and TRBJ2-4, with TRBD2 identical over 9 bases. TRBV23-1 is given ORF status, its function remaining uncertain. V shed 2 bases and J 1 base; nucleotides not matched to a gene: 3. The CDR3 length is 16 residues. The CDR3 sequence is CASSQTSGGAKNIQYF. The CDR3, as DNA: TGCGCCAGCAGTCAAACAAGCGGGGGGGCCAAAAACATTCAGTACTTC.

This chain connects TRBV5-4 to TRBJ1-6; 10 positions agree with TRBD1. From germline, CDR1 is SGHNT and CDR2 YYREEE (reference sequence). This CDR3 region has 19 residues. Trimming took 0 bases from V and 0 from J; bases not matched to a gene: 6. In nucleotides, the CDR3 is TGTGCCAGCAGCTTGGGGGGACAGGGGTCGAGCTCCTATAATTCACCCCTCCACTTT. It yields the protein CASSLGGQGSSSYNSPLHF.

The chain couples TRBV11-1 to TRBJ1-1; D not certain. Germline V gene data show CDR1 as SGHAT and CDR2 as FQDESV (reference sequence). V lost 3 bases, J lost 1 base, and 6 bases lay in between. The CDR3 sequence is 13 residues long. CDR3 coding DNA: TGTGCCAGCAGCTTGAGTCGGAACACTGAAGCTTTCTTT. Residues: CASSLSRNTEAFF.

The rearrangement uses TRBV25-1 and TRBJ1-6, with TRBD1 identical over 7 bases. The CDR3 runs to 13 residues. Losses at the gene ends were 4 bases for V and 8 bases for J; bases not matched to a gene: 2. The germline V gene has CDR1 MGHDK and CDR2 SYGVNS. Written as DNA, the CDR3 is TGTGCCAGCAGTGTCAGGGGGGATTCACCCCTCCACTTT. Residues: CASSVRGDSPLHF.

This rearrangement joins TRBV11-2 to TRBJ2-5; the D is unclear. V was shortened by 5 bases and J by 1 base, with 8 bases between the two germline ends. The CDR3 sequence is 13 residues long. Germline V gene sequence: CDR1 SGHAT, CDR2 FQNNGV. The CDR3 region is CASSLNVQETQYF. The CDR3 DNA sequence: TGTGCCAGCAGCCTCAACGTCCAAGAGACCCAGTACTTC.

V and J are TRBV6-5 and TRBJ1-3, with no clear D. Germline V gene data show CDR1 as MNHEY and CDR2 as SVGAGI. V lost 6 bases to trimming and J lost 4 bases, with 13 bases between them. The length of the CDR3 is 14 residues. The CDR3 loop is CASSSNSQGNTIYF. CDR3 nucleotides: TGTGCCAGCAGCAGCAATTCCCAGGGAAACACCATATATTTT.